Below are 10 T cell receptor delta chains sequenced from a single sample in a study of gamma-delta T cells after stem cell transplantation. TCRdb reanalysed the RT-PCR reads with CATT. Of 1,500 to 2,000 delta-chain clones listed, about 6% are singletons. What was sequenced was gamma-delta T cells. The source of these receptors is a human donor. It is not recorded whose cells these are; they may come from a transplant donor.

On this clone: The protein in TCRdb stems from a much larger clone and differs at residue 24 from this DNA's translation, likely a read error; here the protein is translated from the DNA. The V call is TRDV1, the J call TRDJ3, with 11 bases identical to TRDD3. CDR1 and CDR2 (germline): TSWWSYY, QGS. CDR3 length equals 26 residues. CDR3 in amino acids: CALGELNIKLGDKTLTGRWDTRQVFF. The CDR3 bases are TGTGCTCTTGGGGAACTAAACATTAAACTGGGGGATAAAACTTTGACGGGTCGGTGGGACACCCGACAGGTGTTTTTC.

This clone appeared a few times. TCRdb's protein for this DNA is that of a much larger clone and differs from the translation at residue 7, likely a read error; the protein shown is the DNA translation. The chain joins TRDV1 to TRDJ1, with TRDD3 matching over 11 bases. The junction had 21 bases not matched to a gene; V was cut back by 0 bases and J by 0 bases. This CDR3 has 23 residues. Germline lookup yields CDR1 TSWWSYY and CDR2 QGS. CDR3 in DNA: TGTGCTCTTGGGGAACTAGTCGGTTGGGGGTTACTGGGGGATATGGTGTACACCGATAAACTCATCTTT. Translation gives CALGELVGWGLLGDMVYTDKLIF.

The V and J genes are TRDV2 and TRDJ1; TRDD3 agrees at 10 bases. Germline assignment: CDR1 GEAIGNYY and CDR2 EKD. V lost 0 bases to trimming and J lost 0 bases; unmatched junction nucleotides: 6. The CDR3 loop spans 17 amino acids. CDR3: CACDTVGTGGYTDKLIF. In nucleotides, the CDR3 is TGTGCCTGTGACACCGTGGGTACTGGGGGATACACCGATAAACTCATCTTT.

Worth noting for this clone: This probably arose from a read error, given a far larger clone one base away. The sample contains more than one DNA sequence encoding this CDR3. The V gene is TRDV2, the J gene TRDJ4; a weak D match, TRDD2 (5 bases). Germline lookup yields CDR1 GEAIGNYY and CDR2 EKD. Trimming took off 3 bases at V and 0 bases at J, with 25 bases between the two ends. This CDR3 region has 18 residues. CDR3 in amino acids: CACDDGLHRPQFTRPLIF. Here the CDR3 DNA reads TGTGCCTGTGACGATGGCCTTCATCGACCACAATTTACCAGACCCCTGATCTTT.

This clone was observed a handful of times. TCRdb's listed protein matches a much larger clone and diverges from this DNA's translation at residue 18, likely through a read error; the protein shown comes from the DNA. Other DNA variants within this sample encode the same CDR3. The chain employs TRDV1 and TRDJ1; TRDD3 aligns across 9 bases. Germline CDR1 TSWWSYY, CDR2 QGS. The length of the CDR3 is 20 residues. The chain's CDR3 is CALGGVPNSVLGEDTDKPIF. The CDR3 bases are TGTGCTCTTGGGGGAGTTCCCAACTCGGTACTGGGGGAAGACACCGATAAACCCATCTTT.

Of note for this clone: TCRdb has a much larger clone's protein, which differs at residue 17 from the translation of this DNA, likely because of a read error; what is shown is the protein translated from the DNA. The chain employs TRDV1 and TRDJ1; D remains unclear. The CDR3 runs to 19 residues. Germline V gene sequence: CDR1 TSWWSYY, CDR2 QGS. The CDR3 nucleotides are TGTGCTCTTGGGGAACTACGGAGATATGCTCGATTCCACACCGATAAACCCATCTTT. Translation gives CALGELRRYARFHTDKPIF.

Comments on this clone: The TCRdb protein, from a much larger clone, departs from this DNA's translation at residue 3, likely by read error; the protein shown derives from the DNA. This chain links TRDV2 with TRDJ3; 8 positions match TRDD3. From germline, CDR1 is GEAIGNYY and CDR2 EKD. The CDR3 loop spans 22 amino acids. The CDR3 DNA is TGTGCCCGTGACACCCCCCCCATCAGTACTGGGGGCCGCTCCTGGGACACCCGACAGATGTTTTTC. Amino acids: CARDTPPISTGGRSWDTRQMFF.

This clone was seen ten or more times. This likely stems from a read error, as it lies one base from a far larger clone. The chain couples TRDV1 to TRDJ1; D not certain. CDR3 length: 19 amino acids. Germline-derived CDR1 and CDR2 are TSWWSYY and QGS. CDR3 coding DNA: TGTGCTCTTGGGGAACTATACATTCCCCGGAGGGTAATCACCGATAAACCCATCTTT. Its translation is CALGELYIPRRVITDKPIF.

In this sample, this clone is medium-sized. This sequence is one base from a far larger clone and is likely a read error. The identical CDR3 is also encoded by other nucleotide sequences in the sample. The V and J genes are TRDV1 and TRDJ1, with D perhaps matching TRDD2 (5 bases). Germline V CDR1 and CDR2: TSWWSYY, QGS. This CDR3 is 16 amino acids long. CDR3 region: CALGEDLRRYTDKLIF. As DNA, the CDR3 is TGTGCTCTTGGGGAAGACCTACGCCGGTACACCGATAAGCTCATCTTT.

Concerning this clone: The TCRdb protein comes from a much larger clone and disagrees with this DNA's translation at residue 6, likely due to a read error; the protein given here is derived from the DNA. The CDR3 DNA reads TGTGCCTGTGACGCCGGACTATCCTGGGACACCCGACAGATGTTTTTC. Protein product: CACDAGLSWDTRQMFF. This chain links TRDV2 with TRDJ3; no firm D call. CDR1 GEAIGNYY and CDR2 EKD come from the germline V gene. V lost 3 bases, J lost 1 base, and 9 bases lay in between. CDR3 length: 16 residues.